The clone carrying this T cell receptor beta chain was found many times. The germline V and J ends were trimmed by 4 bases and 0 bases, with 16 bases remaining between them. CDR3 length equals 15 residues. The germline V gene has CDR1 DFQATT and CDR2 SNEGSKA (reference sequence). The data stem from a study of T cell repertoires in cytomegalovirus infection. Across the whole study: Both a matching HLA type and CMV infection were indicated by public TCR beta signatures.

TCRdb analysed the reads with MiXCR anew, one entry per CDR3 protein. The data show 500,000 to 600,000 distinct CDR3 sequences, 16% seen once. Source material: CD8+ T cells from PBMCs. The TCR was taken from a human donor in good health (CMV status not recorded). Some clones in this sample may be carry-over from other donors' samples. V and J are TRBV20-1 and TRBJ2-7; D is uncertain. The CDR3 DNA reads TGCAGTGCTAATGACCGAATGGAGAGCTCCTACGAGCAGTACTTC. It codes for CSANDRMESSYEQYF.